Included here is one T cell receptor beta chain sequence, with context. V shed 3 bases and J 5 bases; nucleotides not matched to a gene: 3. The length of the CDR3 is 15 residues. Germline V CDR1 and CDR2: KGHDR, SFDVKD. Amplification of TCR beta CDR3 regions was performed using RNA transcripts as template. HTBI primers were employed in a first-round RT-PCR of the TCR CDR3. Each CDR3 protein gets one entry after TCRdb re-called the multiplex PCR reads with MiXCR. The sample has some 720,000 distinct CDR3 sequences; 15% to 20% are singletons. This sample stems from a study of T cells in Graves' hyperthyroidism and ophthalmopathy.

The sample taken for sequencing was blood. This TCR was sampled from a man aged 18 to 30 with Graves' hyperthyroidism. This chain connects TRBV24-1 to TRBJ1-2; TRBD1 aligns across 12 bases. CDR3 sequence: CATSDGTGGAYGYTF. In DNA form, the CDR3 reads TGTGCCACCAGTGATGGGACAGGGGGCGCTTATGGCTACACCTTC.